This T cell receptor (beta chain) comes out of a study of early T cells in non-severe SARS-CoV-2 infection (dated by TCRdb to about 2021). Regarding the study in general: Bulk RNA from unsorted whole blood was used for TCR sequencing, so alpha and beta chains could not be paired.

This clonotype was counted at least ten times. Its target antigen remains unknown. Per-nucleotide qualities are absent, and no much larger clonotype sits a single base away. Results the study describes overall, beyond this receptor: VDJdb matching was skewed toward anti-spike CD8 responses and likely underestimated virus-specific expansions, missing private and CD4 specificities.

This was a case-control study nested in a cohort of healthcare workers in London, UK, who had nasopharyngeal swab PCR tests and blood samples taken every week. Healthcare workers were enrolled in the week of the UK lockdown, from 23 to 31 March 2020, and were followed every week for up to roughly 15 weeks. The CDR3 has 16 amino acids, counting the end cysteine and phenylalanine. The DNA shown is the 48-base CDR3, in frame from base 1. The germline V gene supplies CDR1 SGHTA and CDR2 FQGNSA. V has 4 bases trimmed and J has 9 bases trimmed; junction bases matching no gene number 13. Library creation used 5' RACE. TCRdb records NextSeq 500 as the sequencer. Unique molecular identifiers were attached to individual cDNA molecules in the TCR library protocol so that sequencing error and PCR bias could be corrected. Both TCR alpha and beta chains were sequenced, and tight co-correlation was observed between alpha and beta sequence abundances in each sample. Per the authors' processing: V gene, J gene and CDR3 annotation of TCR sequences was performed with Decombinator V4. Expanded TCRs were defined as changing significantly between any two time points under a Poisson model with p below 0.0001. TCR abundances were normalised to the total number of TCRs sequenced per sample and expressed as counts per million. MAIT TCRs were defined by TRAV1-2 paired with TRAJ12, TRAJ20 or TRAJ33, and iNKT TCRs by TRAV10 paired with TRAJ18. VDJdb, accessed 1 November 2021, was searched for CMV, EBV and SARS-CoV-2 annotated TCRs, with TCRs annotated for multiple antigens excluded. Through fastp at Q25 and MiXCR, TCRdb rebuilt clones from the public reads, retaining in-frame beta chains. Records with the same CDR3 protein are collapsed into one entry carrying the most frequent genes and DNA. TCRdb's processing, not the authors' own work, is the source of the V and J calls. A total of 25,000 to 30,000 distinct CDR3 sequences appear in this sample, about 5.8% of them only once. Of the sample, about 24% falls within the top ten clones.

The sample was whole blood. The chain couples TRBV7-2 to TRBJ2-1, and TRBD2 matches 9 of the central bases. This sequence was found in an adult who was a healthcare worker with PCR-confirmed SARS-CoV-2 infection or an uninfected control (not recorded which). The CDR3 here reads CASSSSGSGSRGEQFF. The nucleotides read TGTGCCAGCAGCTCTTCGGGTAGCGGGAGTCGGGGTGAGCAGTTCTTC.